This T cell receptor beta chain was recovered during a study of T cells in Graves' hyperthyroidism and ophthalmopathy. About the research overall: Specimen type is peripheral blood, collected at initial diagnosis prior to any treatment. Study conclusions and caveats: A model of 13 V-J features distinguished ophthalmopathy from stable hyperthyroidism.

V gave up 5 bases and J gave up 0 bases, with 13 bases separating them. The CDR3 has 15 residues. From germline, CDR1 is SGHTA and CDR2 FQGNSA. The diagnostic basis comprised clinical symptoms, serum thyroxine and TRAb, thyroid ultrasound and orbital computed tomography. Details on this clonotype: Its target is unknown.

Researchers amplified the TCR beta CDR3 regions from RNA transcripts. The HTBI set primed first-round TCR CDR3 RT-PCR. MiXCR, applied by TCRdb to the multiplex PCR reads, yields one record per CDR3 protein. The sample includes about 560,000 distinct CDR3 sequences, over 15% of them seen just once. The receptor comes from a woman younger than 35 with Graves' hyperthyroidism. The chain uses TRBV7-2 and TRBJ2-5, with D possibly called TRBD1 or TRBD2 (5 bases each). Specimen: blood. This CDR3 reads CASSPVGADQETQYF. Here the CDR3 DNA reads TGTGCCAGCAGCCCAGTCGGGGCGGACCAAGAGACCCAGTACTTC.